This TCR beta chain was obtained from a study of cytomegalovirus exposure and HLA in healthy donors. PCR used 60 Vbeta primers and 13 Jbeta primers. Clones were read by immunoSEQ multiplex PCR, and TCRdb kept only the in-frame ones, dropping some. The sample has under 150,000 clones, around 81% seen once. This receptor was obtained from a male donor in good health and CMV-seronegative. The sequencing input was PBMCs.

CDR3 in amino acids: CASSFAGGTYNEQFF. The CDR3 region has the DNA TGTGCCAGCAGCTTCGCGGGGGGTACCTACAATGAGCAGTTCTTC. The chain combines TRBV7-3 with TRBJ2-1, with 8 bases aligning to TRBD2. The trim removed 3 bases at V and 2 bases at J, leaving 3 bases unmatched. Looked up from germline, CDR1 is SGHTA and CDR2 is FQGTGA. This CDR3 has 15 residues.